These T cell receptor beta chains were read from a single sample in a study of blood T cells in healthy people across ages. TCRdb redid the calling of the 5' RACE reads with MiXCR, one entry per CDR3 protein. This table has 800,000 or so distinct CDR3 sequences, roughly 25% appearing once. The same sample was also studied in work on T cells of mothers and their children.

Sequenced material: blood. The source is a boy aged 5 to 17 in good health. CDR3s include the opening cysteine and the closing phenylalanine or tryptophan. Fields, in order: clone size, V gene, D gene, J gene, CDR3 length, CDR3 protein, CDR3 DNA. The D gene is left open where the match is weak. For some rows the clone size is stated as once, few or many, or as a class when expanded; others skip it.

few	TRBV29-1	.	TRBJ2-5	12	CSGGAKLETQYF	TGCAGCGGGGGGGCCAAGTTAGAGACCCAGTACTTC
few	TRBV28	.	TRBJ1-5	18	CASRPNPTQKRRGQPQHF	TGTGCCAGCAGACCGAACCCCACCCAAAAAAGACGGGGCCAGCCCCAGCATTTT
many	TRBV9	.	TRBJ1-6	14	CASSASVINSPLHF	TGTGCCAGCAGCGCCAGCGTTATTAATTCACCCCTCCACTTT
few	TRBV7-7	.	TRBJ2-5	13	CASSDGLKETQYF	TGTGCTAGCAGCGACGGACTCAAAGAGACCCAGTACTTC
.	TRBV20-1	.	TRBJ2-5	15	CSARDSRGAGETQYF	TGCAGTGCTAGAGATTCGCGGGGCGCGGGAGAGACCCAGTACTTC
few	TRBV24-1	TRBD1	TRBJ2-5	15	CATRDGGQGGETQYF	TGTGCCACCAGAGATGGGGGACAGGGTGGAGAGACCCAGTACTTC
few	TRBV20-1	.	TRBJ1-1	12	CSASPLNTEAFF	TGCAGTGCTAGCCCATTGAACACTGAAGCTTTCTTT
few	TRBV30	TRBD2	TRBJ2-3	15	CAWSVGGGAADTQYF	TGTGCCTGGAGTGTAGGCGGGGGGGCCGCAGATACGCAGTATTTT
few	TRBV19	TRBD1	TRBJ2-7	15	CASSPGQGATYEQYF	TGTGCCAGTAGCCCGGGACAGGGGGCCACCTACGAGCAGTACTTC
few	TRBV3-1	.	TRBJ2-7	14	CASSQDVWGTEQYF	TGTGCCAGCAGCCAAGATGTGTGGGGGACCGAGCAGTACTTC
.	TRBV6-1	TRBD2	TRBJ2-5	18	CATTPYIFGTSGRETQYF	TGTGCCACCACCCCATATATTTTTGGGACTAGCGGGAGAGAGACCCAGTACTTC
few	TRBV9	TRBD2	TRBJ2-5	18	CASSPGTSGGRLKETQYF	TGTGCCAGCAGCCCGGGCACTAGCGGGGGCCGCCTTAAAGAGACCCAGTACTTC
once	TRBV7-6	.	TRBJ2-7	13	CASLGGSTYEQYF	TGTGCCAGCTTAGGGGGGTCTACCTACGAGCAGTACTTC
.	TRBV6-1	TRBD1	TRBJ1-4	17	CASLPGQGSWANEKLFF	TGTGCCAGCCTTCCGGGACAGGGGTCCTGGGCTAATGAAAAACTGTTTTTT
few	TRBV24-1	TRBD1	TRBJ1-3	16	CATSDSTGTSGNTIYF	TGTGCCACCAGTGATTCGACAGGGACATCCGGAAACACCATATATTTT
.	TRBV4-3	.	TRBJ2-1	13	CASSQDVDGEQFF	TGCGCCAGCAGCCAAGACGTGGACGGGGAGCAGTTCTTC
once	TRBV6-2/TRBV6-3	TRBD1	TRBJ2-2	17	CASSYLYRGRLAGELFF	TGTGCCAGCAGTTACTTGTACAGGGGGCGCCTGGCCGGGGAGCTGTTTTTT
few	TRBV29-1	.	TRBJ1-2	12	CSAEYSNYGYTF	TGCAGCGCCGAGTACTCTAACTATGGCTACACCTTC
.	TRBV3-1	.	TRBJ2-4	16	CASTPVGGKAKNIQYF	TGTGCCAGCACCCCCGTGGGCGGTAAGGCCAAAAACATTCAGTACTTC
few	TRBV29-1	.	TRBJ2-5	11	CSAAQGETQYF	TGCAGCGCGGCCCAGGGCGAGACCCAGTACTTC
.	TRBV4-2	.	TRBJ2-2	17	CASSQDGQDGNTGELFF	TGTGCCAGCAGCCAAGACGGGCAGGACGGAAACACCGGGGAGCTGTTTTTT
.	TRBV4-2	.	TRBJ1-4	17	CASSQGTGVGANEKLFF	TGTGCCAGCAGCCAAGGAACCGGGGTGGGAGCTAATGAAAAACTGTTTTTT
few	TRBV11-2	.	TRBJ2-1	13	CASSLESYNEQFF	TGTGCCAGCAGCTTGGAGTCCTACAATGAGCAGTTCTTC
.	TRBV29-1	.	TRBJ2-7	12	CSVVPSTYEQYF	TGCAGCGTTGTTCCGTCCACCTACGAGCAGTACTTC